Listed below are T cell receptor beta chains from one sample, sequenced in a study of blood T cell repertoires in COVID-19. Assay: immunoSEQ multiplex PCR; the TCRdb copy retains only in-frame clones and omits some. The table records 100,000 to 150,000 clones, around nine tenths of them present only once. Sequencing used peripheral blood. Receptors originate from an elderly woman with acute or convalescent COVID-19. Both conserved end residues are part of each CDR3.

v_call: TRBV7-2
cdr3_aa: CASSLGGGPETQYF

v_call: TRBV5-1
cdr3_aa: CASSVLASSDTQYF

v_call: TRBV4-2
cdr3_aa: CASSQEGGALLTDTQYF

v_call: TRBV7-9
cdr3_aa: CASTGSLIYEQYF

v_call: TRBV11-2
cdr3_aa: CASSRTPGFLYEQYF

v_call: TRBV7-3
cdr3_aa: CASAWTDYNEQFF

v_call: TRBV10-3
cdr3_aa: CAISTDRINTGELFF

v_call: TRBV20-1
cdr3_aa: CSARDSGTKYF

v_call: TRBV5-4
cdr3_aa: CASSSGHNEQFF

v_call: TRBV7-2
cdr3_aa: CASSFAYLRPNYGYTF

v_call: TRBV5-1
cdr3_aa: CASSSRLAGPEQYF

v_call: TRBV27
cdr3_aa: CASSLQGPYEQYF

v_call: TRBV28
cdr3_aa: CASSLFQGKQPQHF

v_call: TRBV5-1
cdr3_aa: CASSLRTGNEKLFF

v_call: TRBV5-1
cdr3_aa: CASSKDRGSTLVSGNTIYF

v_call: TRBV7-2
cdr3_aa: CASSLDRGSQPQHF

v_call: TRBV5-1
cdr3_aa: CASSRTGGNQPQHF

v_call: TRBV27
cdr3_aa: CASSPTTGAGGYTF

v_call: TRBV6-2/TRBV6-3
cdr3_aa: CASSRTGGMVSTDTQYF

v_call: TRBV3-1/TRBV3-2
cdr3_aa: CASSQGARGTYNEQFF

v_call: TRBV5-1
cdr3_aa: CASSLGSGRALLNEQFF

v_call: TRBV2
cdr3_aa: CASRTTGESPPAFF

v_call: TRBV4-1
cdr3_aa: CASSQPPGLTYQETQYF

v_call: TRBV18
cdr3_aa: CASSGGTGTLNGYTF

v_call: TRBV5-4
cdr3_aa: CASSQDSHSGNTIYF

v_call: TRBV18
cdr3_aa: CASSPPNRAFTGANVLTF

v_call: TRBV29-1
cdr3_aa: CSVDGTGRGIASTDTQYF

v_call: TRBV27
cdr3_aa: CASSLTGNEQFF

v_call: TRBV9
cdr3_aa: CASSVGLAVTYNEQFF

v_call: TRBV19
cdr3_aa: CASSIGLAGGLETQYF

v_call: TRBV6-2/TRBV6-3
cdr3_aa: CASSSGQRGGSFGNTIYF

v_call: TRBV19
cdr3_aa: CAMKRDTVRFLANYGYTF

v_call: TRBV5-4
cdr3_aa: CASSSAGMGTDTQYF

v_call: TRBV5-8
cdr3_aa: CASLRTGSFYGYTF

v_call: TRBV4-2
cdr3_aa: CASSQEEGNEKLFF

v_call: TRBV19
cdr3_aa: CASRRGAGTSTEAFF

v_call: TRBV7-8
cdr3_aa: CASSGTREFNEQFF

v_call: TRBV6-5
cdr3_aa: CASSYSLGQGFGYTF

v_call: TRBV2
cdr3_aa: CASSVQGASNEKLFF

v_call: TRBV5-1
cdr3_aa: CASSFTAMRGNEQFF

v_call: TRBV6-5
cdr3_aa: CASSYSGGSYEQYF

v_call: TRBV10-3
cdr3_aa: CAISDRDTSSGNTIYF

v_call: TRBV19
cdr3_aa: CASRGTGGYEQYF

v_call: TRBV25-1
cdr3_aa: CASRPGQGSKKLFF